A single count supports the clone carrying this T cell receptor (beta chain). These data are taken from a study of blood T cell repertoires in COVID-19. In the study overall: The study drew acute and convalescent COVID-19 samples from the United States, Italy and Spain.

Per the study methods: Amplification with reference gene primers provided the estimates of nucleated cell counts. TCRdb keeps only in-frame clones here, not all; method: immunoSEQ multiplex PCR. V, J and clone size reflect that table, while D and trimming were determined from the DNA. This sample has a few hundred thousand clones, with 80% to 90% found just once. Sequenced: PBMCs or T cells enriched from blood (not recorded which). The sequence derives from a man aged 25-45 years who had recovered from COVID-19.

The CDR3 is CASSVEGTSGYNEQFF. CDR3 sequence (DNA): TGTGCCAGCAGCGTAGAAGGGACTAGCGGGTACAATGAGCAGTTCTTC. This chain joins TRBV9 and TRBJ2-1; 12 bases are shared with TRBD2. The CDR3 has 16 amino acids. Germline V gives CDR1 SGDLS, CDR2 YYNGEE. The V gene end was trimmed by 0 bases and the J gene end by 4 bases; junction bases not matched to a gene: 2.